A single sample gave rise to the 21 T cell receptor beta chains below, sequenced in a study of blood T cell repertoires in COVID-19. Repertoires were generated with immunoSEQ multiplex PCR, while TCRdb's copy carries only in-frame clones and drops some. The profile shows some 200,000 clones, around nine tenths of them singletons. Source material: peripheral blood. Every receptor here comes from a man aged 65-85 years with acute or convalescent COVID-19.

The chain couples TRBV4-2 to TRBJ2-2; D unresolved. This CDR3 region has 16 residues. Germline-derived CDR1 and CDR2 are LGHNA and YNFKEQ. Trimming pared 0 bases from V and 1 base from J, leaving 9 bases between. CDR3 coding DNA: TGTGCCAGCAGCCAAGAGGCTAGAAAGAACACCGGGGAGCTGTTTTTT. Protein product: CASSQEARKNTGELFF.

The chain recombines TRBV28 with TRBJ2-2, with unresolved D. CDR1 is MDHEN and CDR2 is SYDVKM in the germline V gene. Trimming took 10 bases from V and 1 from J, leaving 13 bases between them. The CDR3 sequence is 14 residues long. Here the CDR3 DNA reads TGTGCCAACTCGAAAAGAAGGAACACCGGGGAGCTGTTTTTT. This translates into CANSKRRNTGELFF.

The chain employs TRBV19 and TRBJ2-3; 8 nucleotides agree with TRBD2. The trim removed 6 bases at V and 6 bases at J, leaving 11 bases unmatched. CDR3 length equals 15 residues. Germline V lookup: CDR1 LNHDA, CDR2 SQIVND (reference sequence). CDR3 loop: CASRSGRHWADTQYF. As DNA, the CDR3 is TGTGCCAGTAGAAGCGGGAGACATTGGGCCGATACGCAGTATTTT.

The chain couples TRBV10-3 to TRBJ2-3; maybe TRBD1 (6 bases). This CDR3 is built from 13 residues. Germline-derived CDR1 and CDR2 are ENHRY and SYGVKD. The germline V and J ends were trimmed by 4 bases and 2 bases, with 7 bases remaining between them. As DNA, the CDR3 is TGTGCCATCAGTGGACAGGACACAGATACGCAGTATTTT. Amino acid sequence: CAISGQDTDTQYF.

This rearrangement joins TRBV6-2 or TRBV6-3 to TRBJ2-1, with a tentative D call TRBD1 (5 bases). The CDR3 runs to 12 residues. Germline CDR1 reads MNHEY; CDR2 reads SVGEGT. With 2 bases removed from V and 10 bases from J, the gap between germline ends came to 9 bases. The CDR3 sequence is CASSYQGYEQFF. The CDR3, as DNA: TGTGCCAGCAGTTACCAGGGATACGAGCAGTTCTTC.

V usage is TRBV4-1 and J usage is TRBJ2-5; unclear D gene. Germline assignment: CDR1 MGHRA and CDR2 YSYEKL. This CDR3 region has 14 residues. The V and J ends lost 3 bases and 5 bases respectively, with 13 bases between them. The CDR3 here is CASSHSPSEETQYF. The CDR3 DNA follows: TGCGCCAGCAGCCACTCGCCTAGTGAGGAGACCCAGTACTTC.

The V and J genes are TRBV29-1 and TRBJ1-2; D not certain. Trimming took 4 bases from V and 6 from J, leaving 9 bases between them. CDR3 size: 11 residues. Germline-derived CDR1 and CDR2 are SQVTM and ANQGSEA. The CDR3 DNA follows: TGCAGCGTTGTCAGTGATAATGGCTACACCTTC. This encodes CSVVSDNGYTF.

The V call is TRBV7-9, the J call TRBJ1-1; D not certain. In germline, CDR1 is SEHNR, CDR2 FQNEAQ (reference sequence). The germline V and J ends were trimmed by 8 bases and 1 base, with 11 bases remaining between them. There are 13 residues in the CDR3. The CDR3 region is CASGPTQNTEAFF. Written as DNA, the CDR3 is TGTGCCAGCGGGCCGACCCAGAACACTGAAGCTTTCTTT.

This clone was found once. CDR3 amino acids: CASSLRVAGDTDTQYF. Here the CDR3 DNA reads TGTGCCAGCAGCTTGCGGGTGGCGGGGGACACAGATACGCAGTATTTT. V usage is TRBV7-2 and J usage is TRBJ2-3; TRBD2 matches 7 bases. V shed 3 bases and J 2 bases; nucleotides not matched to a gene: 8. Looked up from germline, CDR1 is SGHTA and CDR2 is FQGNSA. This CDR3 is built from 16 residues.

J is TRBJ2-3 and V is TRBV5-1; D may be TRBD2 (5 bases). The CDR3 length is 13 residues. Germline CDR1 reads SGHRS; CDR2 reads YFSETQ. The V end was cut by 4 bases, the J end by 6 bases, with 12 bases between. CDR3 sequence reads: CASSPRRGDTQYF. In DNA, the CDR3 is TGCGCCAGCAGCCCTCGGAGAGGGGATACGCAGTATTTT. The entire variable domain, with the rest obtained from reference TRBV5-1 and TRBJ2-3, is as follows: KAGVTQTPRYLIKTRGQQVTLSCSPISGHRSVSWYQQTPGQGLQFLFEYFSETQRNKGNFPGRFSGRQFSNSRSEMNVSTLELGDSALYLCASSPRRGDTQYFGPGTRLTVL.

This sequence joins TRBV29-1 and TRBJ2-7, with 7 bases fitting TRBD1. CDR1 is SQVTM, CDR2 ANQGSEA, per germline. This CDR3 has 11 amino acids. With V trimmed by 7 bases and J by 3 bases, 3 bases remained unmatched. The CDR3 region has the DNA TGCAGCGCCCGGGACAGCTACGAGCAGTACTTC. The encoded protein is CSARDSYEQYF.

The chain couples TRBV7-2 to TRBJ1-2; the match to TRBD1 covers 8 bases. The CDR3 contains 16 residues. The ends lost 5 bases at V and 2 bases at J; junction bases unmatched: 10. Germline V gene data show CDR1 as SGHTA and CDR2 as FQGNSA. Here the CDR3 reads CASSDDARTGNYGYTF. The CDR3 bases are TGTGCCAGCAGCGACGACGCCCGGACAGGGAACTATGGCTACACCTTC.

The CDR3 spells CASSRQGAYEQYF. CDR3 nucleotides: TGTGCCAGCAGCCGACAGGGGGCATACGAGCAGTACTTC. This chain joins TRBV7-2 and TRBJ2-7; 10 bases map to TRBD1. CDR1 is SGHTA and CDR2 is FQGNSA in the germline V gene. CDR3 length equals 13 residues. Trimming took 5 bases from V and 4 from J; bases not matched to a gene: 2.

This chain joins TRBV10-1 and TRBJ2-4; D unclear. Per the germline V gene, CDR1 is WNHNN and CDR2 is SYGVQD (reference sequence). V was pared by 4 bases and J by 2 bases, with 6 bases between. The CDR3 length is 13 residues. Here the CDR3 reads CASSGAPKNIQYF. For the CDR3, the DNA is TGCGCCAGCAGTGGCGCGCCCAAAAACATTCAGTACTTC.

This CDR3 is CASSQEPGSYEQYF. CDR3 coding DNA: TGCGCCAGCAGCCAAGAGCCGGGGTCCTACGAGCAGTACTTC. The chain uses TRBV4-1 and TRBJ2-7, with D possibly TRBD2 on 5 matching bases. The CDR3 runs to 14 residues. Germline lookup yields CDR1 MGHRA and CDR2 YSYEKL. Trimming took off 0 bases at V and 1 base at J, with 7 bases between the two ends.

This chain connects TRBV29-1 to TRBJ1-6, with a possible D match to TRBD1 (5 bases). CDR1 is SQVTM, CDR2 ANQGSEA, per germline. The V end was cut by 6 bases, the J end by 5 bases, with 11 bases between. This CDR3 has 13 amino acids. CDR3 sequence reads: CSVSAGNNSPLHF. The CDR3 DNA reads as TGCAGCGTCTCGGCAGGGAATAATTCACCCCTCCACTTT. Supplemented by reference TRBV29-1 and TRBJ1-6, the full variable domain reads SAVISQKPSRDICQRGTSLTIQCQVDSQVTMMFWYRQQPGQSLTLIATANQGSEATYESGFVIDKFPISRPNLTFSTLTVSNMSPEDSSIYLCSVSAGNNSPLHFGNGTRLTVT.

V usage is TRBV3-1 (or the pseudogene TRBV3-2) and J usage is TRBJ2-3; D call uncertain. Germline V gives CDR1 LGHDT, CDR2 YNNKEL (reference sequence). V lost 3 bases to trimming and J lost 6 bases, with 13 bases between them. There are 14 residues in the CDR3. Here the CDR3 reads CASSHSLGSDTQYF. The DNA for the CDR3 is TGTGCCAGCAGCCATAGCCTAGGCTCGGATACGCAGTATTTT.

The chain couples TRBV4-1 to TRBJ1-6, with a tentative D call TRBD1 (6 bases). The V gene lost 1 base and the J gene lost 7 bases, with 17 bases spanning the gap. There are 17 residues in the CDR3. The germline CDR1 and CDR2 sequences are MGHRA and YSYEKL. For the CDR3, the DNA is TGCGCCAGCAGCCAAGGCACCATCGGACAGATGAATTCACCCCTCCACTTT. Translating gives CASSQGTIGQMNSPLHF.

The rearrangement joins TRBV5-6 to TRBJ1-1, with TRBD1 identical over 8 bases. The V gene's germline CDR1 is SGHDT and CDR2 YYEEEE. The CDR3 loop spans 14 amino acids. V shed 2 bases and J 5 bases; nucleotides not matched to a gene: 5. CDR3 DNA: TGTGCCAGCAGCTTATACAGGGGGAGAACTGAAGCTTTCTTT. This codes for CASSLYRGRTEAFF.

This chain uses TRBV19 with TRBJ1-2; TRBD1 matches 10 bases. The length of the CDR3 is 15 residues. Germline V gene data show CDR1 as LNHDA and CDR2 as SQIVND (reference sequence). Trimming took 8 bases from V and 3 from J; bases not matched to a gene: 9. CDR3 sequence (DNA): TGTGCCAGTTTTACCCCGGACAGGGGGGACTATGGCTACACCTTC. It codes for CASFTPDRGDYGYTF. The variable domain in full, completed from reference TRBV19 and TRBJ1-2, reads DGGITQSPKYLFRKEGQNVTLSCEQNLNHDAMYWYRQDPGQGLRLIYYSQIVNDFQKGDIAEGYSVSREKKESFPLTVTSAQKNPTAFYLCASFTPDRGDYGYTFGSGTRLTVV.

The J gene is TRBJ1-2, the V gene TRBV5-4; TRBD1 matches 8 bases. Trimming removed 0 bases from V and 4 bases from J; junction bases left unmatched: 5. The CDR3 consists of 15 residues. CDR1 is SGHNT, CDR2 YYREEE, per germline (reference sequence). The CDR3 nucleotides read TGTGCCAGCAGCTTGGACAGGGGGTACGGCTATGGCTACACCTTC. As protein: CASSLDRGYGYGYTF.